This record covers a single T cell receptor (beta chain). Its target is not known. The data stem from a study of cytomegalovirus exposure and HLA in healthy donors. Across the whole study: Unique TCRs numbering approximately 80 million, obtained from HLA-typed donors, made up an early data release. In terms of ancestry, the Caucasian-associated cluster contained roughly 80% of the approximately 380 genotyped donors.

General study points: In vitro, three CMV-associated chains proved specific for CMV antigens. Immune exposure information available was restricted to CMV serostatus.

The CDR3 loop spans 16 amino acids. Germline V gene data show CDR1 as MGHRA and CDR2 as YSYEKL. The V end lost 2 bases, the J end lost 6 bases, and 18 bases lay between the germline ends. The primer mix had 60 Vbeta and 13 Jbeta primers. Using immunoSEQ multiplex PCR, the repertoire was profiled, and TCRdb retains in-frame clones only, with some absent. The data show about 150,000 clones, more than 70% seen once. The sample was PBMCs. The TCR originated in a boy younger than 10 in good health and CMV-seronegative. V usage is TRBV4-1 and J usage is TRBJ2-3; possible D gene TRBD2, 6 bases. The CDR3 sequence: CASSQRRELVSDTQYF. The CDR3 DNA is TGCGCCAGCAGCCAAAGACGGGAGTTGGTTTCGGATACGCAGTATTTT.